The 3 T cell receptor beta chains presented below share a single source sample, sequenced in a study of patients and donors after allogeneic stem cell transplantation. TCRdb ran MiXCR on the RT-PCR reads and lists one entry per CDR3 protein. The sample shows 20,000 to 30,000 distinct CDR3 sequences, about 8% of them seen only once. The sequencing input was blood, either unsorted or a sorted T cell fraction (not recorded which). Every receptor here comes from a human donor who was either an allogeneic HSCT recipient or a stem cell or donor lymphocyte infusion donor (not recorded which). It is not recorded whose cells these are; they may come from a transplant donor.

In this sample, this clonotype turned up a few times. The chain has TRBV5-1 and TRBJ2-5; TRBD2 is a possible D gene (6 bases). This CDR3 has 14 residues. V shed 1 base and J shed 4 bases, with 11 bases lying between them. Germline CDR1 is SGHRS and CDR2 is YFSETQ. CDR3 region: CASSLRGLGETQYF. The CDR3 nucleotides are TGCGCCAGCAGCTTGCGGGGGTTGGGAGAGACCCAGTACTTC. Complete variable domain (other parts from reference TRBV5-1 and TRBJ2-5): KAGVTQTPRYLIKTRGQQVTLSCSPISGHRSVSWYQQTPGQGLQFLFEYFSETQRNKGNFPGRFSGRQFSNSRSEMNVSTLELGDSALYLCASSLRGLGETQYFGPGTRLLVL.

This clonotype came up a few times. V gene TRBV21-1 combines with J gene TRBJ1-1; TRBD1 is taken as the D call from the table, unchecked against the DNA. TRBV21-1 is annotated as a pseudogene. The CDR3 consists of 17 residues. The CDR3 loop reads CASSHIRAVLMNTEAFF. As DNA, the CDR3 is TGTGCCAGCAGCCATATCCGGGCCGTTTTAATGAACACTGAAGCTTTCTTT.

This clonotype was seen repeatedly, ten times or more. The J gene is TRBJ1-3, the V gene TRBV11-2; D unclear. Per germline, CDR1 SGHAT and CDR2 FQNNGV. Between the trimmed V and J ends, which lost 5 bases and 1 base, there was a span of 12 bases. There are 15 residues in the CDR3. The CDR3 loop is CASSAAGESGNTIYF. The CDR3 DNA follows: TGTGCCAGCAGCGCCGCTGGGGAATCTGGAAACACCATATATTTT.